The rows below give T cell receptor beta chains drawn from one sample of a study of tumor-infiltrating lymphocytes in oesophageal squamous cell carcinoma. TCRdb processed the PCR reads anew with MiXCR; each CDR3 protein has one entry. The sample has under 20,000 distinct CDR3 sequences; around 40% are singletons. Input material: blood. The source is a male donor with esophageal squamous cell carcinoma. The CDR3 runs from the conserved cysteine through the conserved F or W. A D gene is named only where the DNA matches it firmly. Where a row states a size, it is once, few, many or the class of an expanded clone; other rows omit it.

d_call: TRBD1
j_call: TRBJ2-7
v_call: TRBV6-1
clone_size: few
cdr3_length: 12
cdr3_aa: CASRVTGLEQYF
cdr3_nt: TGTGCCAGCAGAGTGACAGGGCTCGAGCAGTACTTC

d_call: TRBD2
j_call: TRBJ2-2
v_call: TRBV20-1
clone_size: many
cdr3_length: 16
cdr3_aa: CSARPLAGTNTGELFF
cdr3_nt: TGCAGTGCGCGCCCACTAGCGGGGACGAACACCGGGGAGCTGTTTTTT

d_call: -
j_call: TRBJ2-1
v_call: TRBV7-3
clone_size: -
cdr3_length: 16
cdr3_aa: CASSLGDVRPYDEQFF
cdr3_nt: TGTGCCAGCAGCCTGGGGGACGTCAGGCCCTACGATGAGCAGTTCTTC

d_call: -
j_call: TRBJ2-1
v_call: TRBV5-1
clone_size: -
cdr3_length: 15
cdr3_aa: CASSYVTGGHNEQFF
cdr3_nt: TGCGCCAGCAGCTATGTGACGGGTGGACACAATGAGCAGTTCTTC

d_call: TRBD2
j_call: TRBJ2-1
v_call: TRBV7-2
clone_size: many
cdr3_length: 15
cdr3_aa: CASSTRTSGYNEQFF
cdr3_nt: TGTGCCAGCAGCACCCGGACTAGCGGGTACAATGAGCAGTTCTTC

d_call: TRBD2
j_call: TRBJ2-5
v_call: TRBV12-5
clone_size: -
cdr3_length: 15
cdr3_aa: CASGLGLAVSETQYF
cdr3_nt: TGTGCTAGTGGTTTGGGACTAGCGGTCTCTGAGACCCAGTACTTC

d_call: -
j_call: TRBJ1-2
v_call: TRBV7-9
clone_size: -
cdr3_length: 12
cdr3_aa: CASSLEGFGYTF
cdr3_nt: TGTGCCAGCAGCTTGGAGGGTTTCGGCTACACCTTC

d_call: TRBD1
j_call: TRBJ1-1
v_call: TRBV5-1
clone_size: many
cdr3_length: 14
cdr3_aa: CASRFGQGNTEAFF
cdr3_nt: TGCGCCAGCAGATTTGGACAGGGGAACACTGAAGCTTTCTTT

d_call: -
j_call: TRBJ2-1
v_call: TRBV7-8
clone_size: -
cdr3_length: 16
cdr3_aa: CASSHPTSNEDNEQFF
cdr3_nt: TGTGCCAGCAGCCACCCCACTAGCAACGAAGACAATGAGCAGTTCTTC

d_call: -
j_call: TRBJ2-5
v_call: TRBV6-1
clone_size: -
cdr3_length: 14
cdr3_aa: CASSELLDWGLKFF
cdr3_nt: TGTGCCAGCAGTGAACTACTAGATTGGGGGTTGAAGTTCTTC

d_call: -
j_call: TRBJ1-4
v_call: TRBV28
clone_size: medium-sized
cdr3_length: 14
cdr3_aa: CASRQTATNEKLFF
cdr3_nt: TGTGCCAGCAGGCAGACAGCAACTAATGAAAAACTGTTTTTT

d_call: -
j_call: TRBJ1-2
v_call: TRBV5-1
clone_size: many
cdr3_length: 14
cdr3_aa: CASSLESGNYGYTF
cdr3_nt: TGCGCCAGCAGCTTGGAGTCAGGGAACTATGGCTACACCTTC

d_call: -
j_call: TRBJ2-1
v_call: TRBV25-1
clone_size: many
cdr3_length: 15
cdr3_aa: CASSELARDYNEQFF
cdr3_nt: TGTGCCAGCAGTGAACTGGCTAGGGACTACAATGAGCAGTTCTTC

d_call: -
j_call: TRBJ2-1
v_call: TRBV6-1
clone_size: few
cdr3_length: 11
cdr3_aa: CASSINNEQFF
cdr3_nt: TGTGCCAGCAGTATCAACAATGAGCAGTTCTTC

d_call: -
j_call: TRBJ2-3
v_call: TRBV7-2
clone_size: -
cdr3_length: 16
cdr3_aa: CASSLVASEYTDTQYF
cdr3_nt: TGTGCCAGCAGCTTAGTGGCTAGCGAATACACAGATACGCAGTATTTT

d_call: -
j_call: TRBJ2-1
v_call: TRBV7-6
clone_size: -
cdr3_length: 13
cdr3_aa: CASSLARADEQFF
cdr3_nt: TGTGCCAGCAGCTTAGCGAGGGCCGATGAGCAGTTCTTC

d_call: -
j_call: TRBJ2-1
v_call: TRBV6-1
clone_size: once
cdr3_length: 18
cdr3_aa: CASSPRSPGLYSYNEQFF
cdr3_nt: TGTGCCAGCAGTCCTAGGTCGCCAGGACTGTACTCCTACAATGAGCAGTTCTTC

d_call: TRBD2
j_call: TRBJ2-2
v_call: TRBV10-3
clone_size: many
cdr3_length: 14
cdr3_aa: CAIRIGTSPGELFF
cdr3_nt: TGTGCCATCAGGATCGGGACTAGCCCCGGGGAGCTGTTTTTT

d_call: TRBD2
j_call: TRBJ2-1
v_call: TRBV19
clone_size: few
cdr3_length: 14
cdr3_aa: CASSIGLAGGEQFF
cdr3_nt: TGTGCCAGTAGTATTGGACTAGCGGGAGGCGAGCAGTTCTTC

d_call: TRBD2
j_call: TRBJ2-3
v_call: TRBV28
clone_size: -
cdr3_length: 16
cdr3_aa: CASSSQTSGGGDTQYF
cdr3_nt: TGTGCCAGCAGTTCCCAGACTAGCGGGGGGGGAGATACGCAGTATTTT

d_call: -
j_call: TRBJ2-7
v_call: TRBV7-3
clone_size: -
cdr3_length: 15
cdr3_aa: CASSFGDNNVYEQYF
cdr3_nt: TGTGCCAGCAGCTTTGGGGACAATAATGTCTACGAGCAGTACTTC

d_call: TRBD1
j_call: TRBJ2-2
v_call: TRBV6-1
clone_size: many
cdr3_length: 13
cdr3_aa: CASRPQGTGELFF
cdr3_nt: TGTGCCAGCAGACCACAGGGGACCGGGGAGCTGTTTTTT

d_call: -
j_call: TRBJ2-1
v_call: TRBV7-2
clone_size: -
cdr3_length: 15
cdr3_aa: CASSQRLYAGNEQFF
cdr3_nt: TGTGCCAGCAGCCAACGTTTATACGCCGGGAATGAGCAGTTCTTC

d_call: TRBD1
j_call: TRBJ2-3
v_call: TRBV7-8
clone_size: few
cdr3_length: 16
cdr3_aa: CASSLEGRGLGDTQYF
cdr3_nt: TGTGCCAGCAGCTTAGAAGGCAGGGGGCTCGGAGATACGCAGTATTTT

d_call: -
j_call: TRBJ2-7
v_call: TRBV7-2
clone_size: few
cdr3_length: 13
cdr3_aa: CASSLVSSPEQYF
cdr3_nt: TGTGCCAGCAGCTTAGTCTCTTCCCCCGAGCAGTACTTC

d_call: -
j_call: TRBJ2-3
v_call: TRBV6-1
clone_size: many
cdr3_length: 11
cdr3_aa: CASSPRDTQYF
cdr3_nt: TGTGCCAGCAGCCCGAGGGATACGCAGTATTTT

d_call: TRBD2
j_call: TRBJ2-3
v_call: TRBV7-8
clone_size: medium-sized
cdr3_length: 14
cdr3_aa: CASSLVGGSDTQYF
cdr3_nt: TGTGCCAGCAGCTTAGTGGGGGGGTCAGATACGCAGTATTTT

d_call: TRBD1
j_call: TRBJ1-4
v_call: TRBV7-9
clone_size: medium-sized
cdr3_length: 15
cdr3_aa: CASRGQGKTNEKLFF
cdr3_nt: TGTGCCAGCAGGGGACAGGGGAAGACTAATGAAAAACTGTTTTTT

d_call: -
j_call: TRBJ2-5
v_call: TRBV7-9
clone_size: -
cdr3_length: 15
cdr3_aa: CASSFSQGGTGELYF
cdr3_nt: TGTGCCAGCAGCTTCTCCCAGGGGGGCACCGGGGAGCTGTACTTC

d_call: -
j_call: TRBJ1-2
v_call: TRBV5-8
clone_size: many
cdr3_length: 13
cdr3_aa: CASSPNPPIGYTF
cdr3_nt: TGTGCCAGCAGTCCCAACCCCCCTATCGGCTACACCTTC

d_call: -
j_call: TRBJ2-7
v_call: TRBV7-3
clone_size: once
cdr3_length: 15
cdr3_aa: CASSRQASKSYEQYF
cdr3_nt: TGTGCCAGCAGCCGACAGGCCTCAAAATCCTACGAGCAGTACTTC

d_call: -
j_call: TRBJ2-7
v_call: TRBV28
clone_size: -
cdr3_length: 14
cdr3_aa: CASSLGTTIYEQYF
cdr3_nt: TGTGCCAGCAGTCTCGGGACCACTATCTACGAGCAGTACTTC

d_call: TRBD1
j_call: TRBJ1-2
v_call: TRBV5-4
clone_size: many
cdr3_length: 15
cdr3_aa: CASRPGTGVLYGYTF
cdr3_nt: TGTGCCAGCAGACCCGGGACAGGGGTACTCTATGGCTACACCTTC

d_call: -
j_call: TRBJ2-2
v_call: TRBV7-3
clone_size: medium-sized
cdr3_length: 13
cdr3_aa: CASSLQVTGELFF
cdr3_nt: TGTGCCAGCAGCTTACAGGTTACCGGGGAGCTGTTTTTT

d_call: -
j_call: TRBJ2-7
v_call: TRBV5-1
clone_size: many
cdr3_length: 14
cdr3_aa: CASSPRTEAYEQYF
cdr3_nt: TGCGCCAGCAGCCCAAGGACAGAAGCCTACGAGCAGTACTTC

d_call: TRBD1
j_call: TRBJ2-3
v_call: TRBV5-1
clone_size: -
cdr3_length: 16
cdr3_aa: CASSLEGQGSTDTQYF
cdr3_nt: TGCGCCAGCAGCTTGGAGGGACAGGGGAGCACAGATACGCAGTATTTT

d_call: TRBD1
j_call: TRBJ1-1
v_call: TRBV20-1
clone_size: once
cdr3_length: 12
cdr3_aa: CSTRRTGRHAFF
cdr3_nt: TGCAGTACTAGAAGGACAGGCCGGCATGCTTTCTTT

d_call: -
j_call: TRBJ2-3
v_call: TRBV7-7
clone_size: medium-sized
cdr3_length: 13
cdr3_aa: CASSLSGTDTQYF
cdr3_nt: TGTGCTAGCAGCTTAAGCGGCACAGATACGCAGTATTTT

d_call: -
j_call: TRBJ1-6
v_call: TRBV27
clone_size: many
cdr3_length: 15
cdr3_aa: CASSLGGLKGSPLHF
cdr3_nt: TGTGCCAGCAGTTTAGGGGGCCTAAAAGGTTCACCCCTCCACTTT

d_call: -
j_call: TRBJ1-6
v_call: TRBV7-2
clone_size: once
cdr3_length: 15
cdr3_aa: CASSFSGGGYNEQYF
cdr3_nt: TGTGCCAGCAGCTTTAGCGGGGGGGGTTACAATGAGCAGTACTTT

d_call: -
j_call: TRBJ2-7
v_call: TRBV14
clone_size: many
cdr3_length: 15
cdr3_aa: CASSSTQGSPYEQYF
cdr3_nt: TGTGCCAGCAGCAGCACTCAGGGGTCCCCCTACGAGCAGTACTTC

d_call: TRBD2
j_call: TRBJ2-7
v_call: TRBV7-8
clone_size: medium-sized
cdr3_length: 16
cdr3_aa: CASSLALGSGSYEQYF
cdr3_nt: TGTGCCAGCAGCTTAGCGCTTGGTAGCGGGTCCTACGAGCAGTACTTC